The next 2 T cell receptor beta chains were all read from a single sample in a study of blood T cells in healthy people across ages. Alongside a J-beta primer mix, a sample-barcoded 5' primer served in a second PCR lasting about 7 to 12 cycles. A single record per CDR3 protein comes from TCRdb applying MiXCR to the 5' RACE reads. The sample yields about 1.8 million distinct CDR3 sequences, around 48% seen once. The sequenced sample consisted of blood. Receptors originate from a woman between 40 and 55 years old in good health.

The chain employs TRBV5-1 and TRBJ2-7; D may be TRBD2 (6 bases). The CDR3 has 14 residues. Trimming stripped 4 bases from V and 4 bases from J, with 15 bases between. The germline CDR1 and CDR2 sequences are SGHRS and YFSETQ. Here the CDR3 DNA reads TGCGCCAGCAGCGTTGAGGGGCGGGAATACGAGCAGTACTTC. This gives the protein CASSVEGREYEQYF.

The chain joins TRBV7-9 to TRBJ2-7; unclear D gene. V dropped 1 base and J dropped 0 bases, with 10 bases sitting between them. Germline V gene lookup returns CDR1 SEHNR and CDR2 FQNEAQ (reference sequence). This CDR3 has 15 residues. For the CDR3, the DNA is TGTGCCAGCAGCTTAGGACCGCCTCTCTCCTACGAGCAGTACTTC. This gives the protein CASSLGPPLSYEQYF.